One and the same sample provided the 18 T cell receptor beta chains below, sequenced in a study of T cells in tuberculosis. As to time point: new active TB diagnosis, blood taken before or within 7 days of starting treatment. TCRdb keeps only in-frame clones here, not all; method: immunoSEQ multiplex PCR. There are about 49,000 clones in the sample; roughly 96% occur only once, and 1.4% lies in the top ten. The source was PBMCs, collected at tuberculosis diagnosis. The receptors derive from an adult with tuberculosis.

V usage is TRBV5-4 and J usage is TRBJ1-4, with 7 bases aligning to TRBD1. The CDR3 totals 15 residues. V shed 4 bases, J shed 6 bases, and the junction held 9 bases outside the gene matches. Germline V CDR1 and CDR2: SGHNT, YYREEE (reference sequence). For the CDR3, the DNA is TGTGCCAGCAGCGTTAACAGGGGAAATTATGAAAAACTGTTTTTT. Translation gives CASSVNRGNYEKLFF.

This clone was observed once. The chain employs TRBV6-5 and TRBJ1-2; D gene ambiguous. CDR3 length: 14 amino acids. CDR1 MNHEY and CDR2 SVGAGI come from the germline V gene. Trimming cost V 6 bases and J 5 bases, with 16 bases left between them. As DNA, the CDR3 is TGTGCCAGCAGACCACTTCGGAGGCAGTATGGCTACACCTTC. Translation gives CASRPLRRQYGYTF.

This chain uses TRBV19 with TRBJ2-3; D unresolved. Germline-derived CDR1 and CDR2 are LNHDA and SQIVND (reference sequence). V lost 4 bases to trimming and J lost 4 bases, with 6 bases between them. CDR3 length equals 12 residues. CDR3 protein: CASSTTSDTQYF. The CDR3, as DNA: TGTGCCAGTAGTACTACTTCAGATACGCAGTATTTT.

This chain uses TRBV27 with TRBJ1-3, with 7 bases lining up with TRBD1. The CDR3 loop spans 17 amino acids. Per the germline V gene, CDR1 is MNHEY and CDR2 is SMNVEV (reference sequence). The J segment lost 4 bases and the V segment lost 2 bases, leaving 11 bases of the junction unmatched. The CDR3 region has the DNA TGTGCCAGCAGTTTAAGTGGTAGGGGGCTGGGGGGAAACACCATATATTTT. This sequence encodes CASSLSGRGLGGNTIYF.

The chain has TRBV7-9 and TRBJ1-1; D gene ambiguous. Germline loops: CDR1 SEHNR, CDR2 FQNEAQ (reference sequence). The CDR3 is 12 residues long. The germline V and J ends were trimmed by 6 bases and 0 bases, with 5 bases remaining between them. The CDR3 region has the DNA TGTGCCAGCAGACAATTGAACACTGAAGCTTTCTTT. Protein: CASRQLNTEAFF.

V is TRBV5-4 and J is TRBJ2-2; 10 nucleotides align to TRBD2. The CDR3 runs to 19 residues. V was clipped by 2 bases and J by 5 bases; unmatched bases: 15. Looked up from germline, CDR1 is SGHNT and CDR2 is YYREEE (reference sequence). CDR3 bases: TGTGCCAGCAGCTTTTCCTTCAGCGGGAGGGCCGTTCGGACCGGGGAGCTGTTTTTT. This gives the protein CASSFSFSGRAVRTGELFF.

V and J are TRBV15 and TRBJ2-6, with D possibly TRBD1 on 5 matching bases. V lost 5 bases to trimming and J lost 0 bases, with 11 bases between them. This CDR3 is built from 16 residues. Germline V gene data show CDR1 as LNHNV and CDR2 as YYDKDF (reference sequence). The CDR3 nucleotides are TGTGCCACCAGCGGGGCAGGGAACTCTGGGGCCAACGTCCTGACTTTC. This translates into CATSGAGNSGANVLTF.

The chain employs TRBV27 and TRBJ1-2; TRBD1 matches at 7 bases. J was trimmed by 4 bases and V by 7 bases; bases with no gene match: 6. The CDR3 runs to 13 residues. Germline values: CDR1 MNHEY, CDR2 SMNVEV (reference sequence). DNA of the CDR3: TGTGCCAGCAAAACGACAGGGAGCTATGGCTACACCTTC. Its translation is CASKTTGSYGYTF.

This clone was picked up one time. The CDR3 protein is CASTRGRRHSNQPQHF. CDR3 sequence (DNA): TGTGCCAGCACAAGAGGACGGAGGCATAGCAATCAGCCCCAGCATTTT. The gene calls are TRBV28 and TRBJ1-5; D remains unclear. The V end was cut by 7 bases, the J end by 0 bases, with 16 bases between. The CDR3 loop spans 16 amino acids. The germline CDR1 and CDR2 sequences are MDHEN and SYDVKM.

The J gene is TRBJ2-5, the V gene TRBV5-1; a weak D match, TRBD1 (5 bases). The ends were cut back, 4 bases at V and 3 bases at J, with 7 bases in the middle. The CDR3 is made up of 12 amino acids. CDR1 is SGHRS and CDR2 is YFSETQ in the germline V gene. As DNA, the CDR3 is TGCGCCAGCAGCGCAGGGAAAGAGACCCAGTACTTC. It translates to CASSAGKETQYF.

The chain joins TRBV2 to TRBJ2-7, with 7 nucleotides matching TRBD1. V gave up 3 bases and J gave up 2 bases; unmatched junction bases: 4. The CDR3 runs to 14 residues. The germline V gene encodes CDR1 SNHLY and CDR2 FYNNEI. The CDR3 nucleotides are TGTGCCAGCAGTGACCACAGGGGCGCCTACGAGCAGTACTTC. The encoded protein is CASSDHRGAYEQYF.

V gene TRBV7-9 combines with J gene TRBJ1-2, with D perhaps TRBD1 (6 bases). V dropped 2 bases and J dropped 5 bases, with 15 bases sitting between them. The CDR3 spans 15 residues. CDR1 SEHNR and CDR2 FQNEAQ come from the germline V gene (reference sequence). CDR3 DNA: TGTGCCAGCAGCTTAAGCAGGACAGAAGGGTATGGCTACACCTTC. This encodes CASSLSRTEGYGYTF.

This chain joins TRBV11-2 and TRBJ2-7, with 10 bases fitting TRBD1. V gave up 5 bases and J gave up 4 bases; unmatched junction bases: 8. The CDR3 runs to 15 residues. CDR1 SGHAT and CDR2 FQNNGV come from the germline V gene. The CDR3 here is CASSRGTGAIYEQYF. Here the CDR3 DNA reads TGTGCCAGCAGCCGAGGGACAGGGGCGATTTACGAGCAGTACTTC.

The CDR3 sequence is CASSLVAETQYF. The CDR3 DNA follows: TGCGCCAGCAGCTTGGTAGCTGAGACCCAGTACTTC. The chain joins TRBV5-1 to TRBJ2-5, with D unclear. Germline CDR1 and CDR2: SGHRS and YFSETQ. The CDR3 has 12 amino acids. Trimming removed 0 bases from V and 5 bases from J, with 5 bases in between.

The J gene is TRBJ2-3, the V gene TRBV19; 11 bases are shared with TRBD2. The CDR3 length is 14 residues. V dropped 10 bases and J dropped 2; count of bases not matched to a gene: 5. CDR1 is LNHDA and CDR2 is SQIVND in the germline V gene (reference sequence). The CDR3 DNA reads as TGTGCCACCGTGACTAGCGGGAACACAGATACGCAGTATTTT. It codes for CATVTSGNTDTQYF. Full variable domain (rest looked up from reference TRBV19 and TRBJ2-3): DGGITQSPKYLFRKEGQNVTLSCEQNLNHDAMYWYRQDPGQGLRLIYYSQIVNDFQKGDIAEGYSVSREKKESFPLTVTSAQKNPTAFYLCATVTSGNTDTQYFGPGTRLTVL.

This rearrangement joins TRBV18 to TRBJ2-7; TRBD2 is a possible D gene (5 bases). The CDR3 totals 15 residues. CDR1 KGHSH and CDR2 LQKENI come from the germline V gene. Trimming cost V 5 bases and J 0 bases, with 14 bases left between them. Here the CDR3 DNA reads TGTGCCAGCTCAATCCTGGGAGTGGGCTCCTACGAGCAGTACTTC. It yields the protein CASSILGVGSYEQYF.

The gene calls are TRBV7-8 and TRBJ1-5, with TRBD1 matching 7 bases. This CDR3 has 18 residues. Germline lookup yields CDR1 SGHVS and CDR2 FQNEAQ. After removal of 5 bases from V and 4 bases from J, the junction contained 17 bases not matched to a gene. CDR3 sequence reads: CASSPRVRPGQTNQPQHF. DNA of the CDR3: TGTGCCAGCAGCCCGAGAGTGAGACCGGGACAGACTAATCAGCCCCAGCATTTT.

The V call is TRBV19, the J call TRBJ1-2, with 7 bases that match TRBD1. CDR3 length equals 15 residues. V was clipped by 3 bases and J by 3 bases; unmatched bases: 7. The germline V gene has CDR1 LNHDA and CDR2 SQIVND (reference sequence). The CDR3 bases are TGTGCCAGTAGTATTCCCGACAGGGACTACTATGGCTACACCTTC. Translation: CASSIPDRDYYGYTF.